This T cell receptor (beta chain) was obtained from a study of vaccination and CD4 T cells after COVID-19. Sequencing of the DNA from cultured CD4+ T cells was carried out with the Oncomine TCR Beta short-read assay. TCRdb re-derived calls from the PCR reads in MiXCR, one entry per CDR3 protein. The table has 18,000 or so distinct CDR3 sequences, around 50% seen once. Trimming took off 1 base at V and 1 base at J, with 7 bases between the two ends. CDR1 is SGHTA and CDR2 is FQGNSA in the germline V gene. The CDR3 is made up of 14 amino acids. On this clonotype: Its antigen remains unidentified.

Time point noted: late sampling 161 to 241 days after vaccination in a few convalescent patients. The treatment denotes: approximately nine-day PBMC culture with coronavirus spike peptide pools or control peptides (ViraFEST assay). Peptide pools at about 11 ug/ml, together with around 10 IU/ml IL-2, were added to cultures of roughly 2.1 million PBMCs per well. This sequence was found in a human donor who had recovered from COVID-19. V is TRBV7-2 and J is TRBJ1-2; D not resolved. Sample: CD4+ T cells from blood, cultured in vitro, taken about 7 months after SARS-CoV-2 vaccination. The CDR3 bases are TGTGCCAGCAGCTTAGTAGGCGTTAACTATGGCTACACCTTC. Its protein is CASSLVGVNYGYTF.